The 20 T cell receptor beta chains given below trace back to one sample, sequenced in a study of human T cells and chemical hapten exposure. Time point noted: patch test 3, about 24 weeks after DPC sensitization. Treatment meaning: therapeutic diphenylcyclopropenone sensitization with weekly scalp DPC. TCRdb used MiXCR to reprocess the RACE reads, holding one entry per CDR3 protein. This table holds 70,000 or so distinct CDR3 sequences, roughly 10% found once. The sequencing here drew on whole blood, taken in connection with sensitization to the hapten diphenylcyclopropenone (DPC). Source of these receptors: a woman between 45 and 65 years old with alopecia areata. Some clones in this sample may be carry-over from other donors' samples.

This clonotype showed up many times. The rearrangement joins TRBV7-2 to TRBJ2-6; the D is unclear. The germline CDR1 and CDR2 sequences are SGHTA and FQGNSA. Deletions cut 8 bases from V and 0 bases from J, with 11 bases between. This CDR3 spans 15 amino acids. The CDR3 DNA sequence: TGTGCCAGCTCCCTTAGGAGCTCTGGGGCCAACGTCCTGACTTTC. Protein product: CASSLRSSGANVLTF. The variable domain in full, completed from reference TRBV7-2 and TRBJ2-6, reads GAGVSQSPSNKVTEKGKDVELRCDPISGHTALYWYRQSLGQGLEFLIYFQGNSAPDKSGLPSDRFSAERTGGSVSTLTIQRTQQEDSAVYLCASSLRSSGANVLTFGAGSRLTVL.

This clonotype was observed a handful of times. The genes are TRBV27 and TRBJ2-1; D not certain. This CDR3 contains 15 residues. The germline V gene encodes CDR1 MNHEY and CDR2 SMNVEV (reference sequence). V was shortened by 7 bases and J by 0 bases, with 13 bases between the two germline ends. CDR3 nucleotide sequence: TGTGCCAGCACCAGCACTCCCGGCTCCTACAATGAGCAGTTCTTC. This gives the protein CASTSTPGSYNEQFF.

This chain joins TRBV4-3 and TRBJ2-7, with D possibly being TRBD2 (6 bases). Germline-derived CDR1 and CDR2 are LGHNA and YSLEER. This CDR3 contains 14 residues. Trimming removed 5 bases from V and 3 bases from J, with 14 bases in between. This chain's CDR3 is CASSGGTDGYEQYF. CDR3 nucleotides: TGCGCCAGCAGCGGGGGGACGGACGGCTACGAGCAGTACTTC.

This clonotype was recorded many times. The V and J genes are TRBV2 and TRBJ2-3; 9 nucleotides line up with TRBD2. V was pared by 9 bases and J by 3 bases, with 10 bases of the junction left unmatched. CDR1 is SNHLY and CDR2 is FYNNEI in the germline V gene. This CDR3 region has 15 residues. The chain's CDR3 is CASVLSGSSTDTQYF. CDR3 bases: TGTGCCAGTGTCCTTAGCGGGAGTTCAACAGATACGCAGTATTTT.

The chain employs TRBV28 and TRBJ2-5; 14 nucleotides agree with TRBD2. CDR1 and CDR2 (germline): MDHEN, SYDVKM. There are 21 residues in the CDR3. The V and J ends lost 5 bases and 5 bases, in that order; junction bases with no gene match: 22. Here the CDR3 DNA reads TGTGCCAGCAGTCCTCGACAGTACGGGACTAGCGGGAGTAAATGGGATGAGACCCAGTACTTC. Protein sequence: CASSPRQYGTSGSKWDETQYF.

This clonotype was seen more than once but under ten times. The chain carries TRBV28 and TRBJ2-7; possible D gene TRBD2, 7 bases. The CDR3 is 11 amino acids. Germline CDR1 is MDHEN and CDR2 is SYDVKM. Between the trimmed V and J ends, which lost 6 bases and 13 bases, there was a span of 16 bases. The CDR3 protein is CASSRGGALYF. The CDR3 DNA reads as TGTGCCAGCAGCCGAGGGGGGGCCCTTTACTTC.

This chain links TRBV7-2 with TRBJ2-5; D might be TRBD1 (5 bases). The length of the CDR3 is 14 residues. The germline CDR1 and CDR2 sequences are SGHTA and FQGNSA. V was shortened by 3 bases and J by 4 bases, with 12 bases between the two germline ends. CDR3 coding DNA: TGTGCCAGCAGCTTCACCAGGGTCAGAGAGACCCAGTACTTC. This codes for CASSFTRVRETQYF.

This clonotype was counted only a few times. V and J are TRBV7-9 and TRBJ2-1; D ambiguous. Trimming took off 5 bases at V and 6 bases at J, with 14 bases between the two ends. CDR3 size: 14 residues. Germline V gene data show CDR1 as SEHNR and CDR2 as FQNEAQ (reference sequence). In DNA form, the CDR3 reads TGTGCCAGCAGCCCCTTTTTGAGGTCCAATGAGCAGTTCTTC. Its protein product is CASSPFLRSNEQFF.

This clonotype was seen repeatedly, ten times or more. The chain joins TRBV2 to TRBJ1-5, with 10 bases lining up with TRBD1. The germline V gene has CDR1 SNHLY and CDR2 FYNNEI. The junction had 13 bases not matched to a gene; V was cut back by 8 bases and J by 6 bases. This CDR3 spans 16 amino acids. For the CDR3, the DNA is TGTGCCAGCCATCCCGACAGGGGGCGGCTGGGTCAGCCCCAGCATTTT. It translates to CASHPDRGRLGQPQHF.

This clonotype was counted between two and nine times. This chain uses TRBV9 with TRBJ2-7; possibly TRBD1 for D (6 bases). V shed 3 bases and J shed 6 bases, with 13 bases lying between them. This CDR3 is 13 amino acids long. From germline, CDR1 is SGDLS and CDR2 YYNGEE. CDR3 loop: CASSAQGRGEQYF. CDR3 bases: TGTGCCAGCAGCGCTCAGGGGCGAGGCGAGCAGTACTTC.

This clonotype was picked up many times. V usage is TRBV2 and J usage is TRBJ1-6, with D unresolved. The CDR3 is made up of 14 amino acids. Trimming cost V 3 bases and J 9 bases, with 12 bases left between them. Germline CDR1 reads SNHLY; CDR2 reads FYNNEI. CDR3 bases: TGTGCCAGCAGTGACCTGGGTGTTGCTTCACCCCTCCACTTT. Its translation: CASSDLGVASPLHF.

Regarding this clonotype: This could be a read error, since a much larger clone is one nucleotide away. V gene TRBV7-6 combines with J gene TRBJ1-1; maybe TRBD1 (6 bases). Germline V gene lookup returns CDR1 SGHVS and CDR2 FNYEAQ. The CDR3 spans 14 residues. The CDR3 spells CVSSLGQFNTEAFF. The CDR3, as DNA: TGTGTCAGCAGCCTGGGACAATTTAACACTGAAGCTTTCTTT.

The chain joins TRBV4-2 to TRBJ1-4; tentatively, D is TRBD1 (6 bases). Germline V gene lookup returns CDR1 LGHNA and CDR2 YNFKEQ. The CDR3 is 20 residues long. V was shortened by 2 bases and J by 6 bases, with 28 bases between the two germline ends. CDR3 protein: CASSQPNPRAGASSDEKLFF. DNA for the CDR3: TGTGCCAGCAGCCAACCCAACCCCCGGGCAGGGGCCAGCTCGGATGAAAAACTGTTTTTT.

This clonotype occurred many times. The CDR3 DNA reads TGTGCCAGTAGTACCCAGGGGTACGGGGAGCTGTTTTTT. Translated: CASSTQGYGELFF. The gene calls are TRBV19 and TRBJ2-2; D may be TRBD1 (6 bases). Trimming took 4 bases from V and 7 from J, leaving 10 bases between them. CDR3 length equals 13 residues. Germline V gives CDR1 LNHDA, CDR2 SQIVND (reference sequence).

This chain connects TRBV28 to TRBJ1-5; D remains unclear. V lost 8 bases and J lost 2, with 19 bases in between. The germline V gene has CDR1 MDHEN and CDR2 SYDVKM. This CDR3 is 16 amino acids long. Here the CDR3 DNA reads TGTGCCAGCGATAAAGGCGGGGAAAGGGGCAATCAGCCCCAGCATTTT. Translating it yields CASDKGGERGNQPQHF.

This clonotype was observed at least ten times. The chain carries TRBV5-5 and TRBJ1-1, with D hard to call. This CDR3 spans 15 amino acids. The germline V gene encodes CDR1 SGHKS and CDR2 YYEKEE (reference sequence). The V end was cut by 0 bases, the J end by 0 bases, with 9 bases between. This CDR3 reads CASSLAGRMNTEAFF. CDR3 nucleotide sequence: TGTGCCAGCAGCTTGGCCGGACGGATGAACACTGAAGCTTTCTTT. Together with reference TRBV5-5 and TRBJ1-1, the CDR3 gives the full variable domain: DAGVTQSPTHLIKTRGQQVTLRCSPISGHKSVSWYQQVLGQGPQFIFQYYEKEERGRGNFPDRFSARQFPNYSSELNVNALLLGDSALYLCASSLAGRMNTEAFFGQGTRLTVV.

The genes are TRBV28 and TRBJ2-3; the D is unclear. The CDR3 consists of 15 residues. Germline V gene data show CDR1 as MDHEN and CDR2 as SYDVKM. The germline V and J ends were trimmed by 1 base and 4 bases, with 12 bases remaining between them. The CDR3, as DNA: TGTGCCAGCAGTTTATTGGAAAAGGTCGCAGATACGCAGTATTTT. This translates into CASSLLEKVADTQYF.

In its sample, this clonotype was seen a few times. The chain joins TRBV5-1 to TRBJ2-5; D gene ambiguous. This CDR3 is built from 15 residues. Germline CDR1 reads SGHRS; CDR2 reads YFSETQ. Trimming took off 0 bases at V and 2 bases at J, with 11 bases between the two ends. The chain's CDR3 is CASSLALGLQETQYF. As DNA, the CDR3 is TGCGCCAGCAGCTTGGCGCTTGGGCTTCAAGAGACCCAGTACTTC.

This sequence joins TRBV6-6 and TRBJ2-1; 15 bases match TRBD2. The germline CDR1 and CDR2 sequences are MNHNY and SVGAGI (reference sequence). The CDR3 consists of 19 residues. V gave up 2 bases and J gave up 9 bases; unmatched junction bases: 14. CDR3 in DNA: TGTGCCAGCAGTTACGCCCCGGTGGGACTAGCGGGGGGCCATGGTGAGCAGTTCTTC. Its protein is CASSYAPVGLAGGHGEQFF.

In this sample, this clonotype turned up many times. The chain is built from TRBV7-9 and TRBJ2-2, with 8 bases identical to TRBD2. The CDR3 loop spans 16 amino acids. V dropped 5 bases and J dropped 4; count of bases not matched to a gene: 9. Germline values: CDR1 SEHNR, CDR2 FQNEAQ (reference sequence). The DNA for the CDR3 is TGTGCCAGCAGCCGCCGAGCGGGAGAGGTCACCGGGGAGCTGTTTTTT. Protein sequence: CASSRRAGEVTGELFF.